This T cell receptor (delta chain) is from a study of gamma delta lymphoproliferative disorders and STAT genes. Turning to the study itself: Delta-chain libraries followed the EuroClonality-NGS standard operating procedure. Study-wide findings and caveats: Most major patient clonotypes were shared with at least one healthy donor. Delta repertoires did not separate groups, but patient gamma repertoires clustered apart.

TCRdb re-analyzed the multiplex PCR reads via CATT. The sample includes about 2,100 delta-chain clones, approximately 1.5% of them seen just once. PBMCs from patients and controls supplied the genomic DNA for sequencing. The control group comprised age- and sex-matched healthy adult blood donors. V was pared by 1 base and J by 3 bases, with 14 bases of the junction left unmatched. The CDR3 covers 17 residues. In germline, CDR1 is TVYSNPD, CDR2 GDNSRS (reference sequence). This clone appeared a few times. The antigen is not known. TCRdb lists the protein of a much larger clone for this DNA, which differs at residue 7, so this is likely a read error; the protein given here is translated from the DNA itself.

This TCR derives from a human donor in good health. The chain couples TRDV3 to TRDJ1, with 10 bases that match TRDD3. The sample was blood. Here the CDR3 reads CAFISSTTGGLADKLIF. In DNA, the CDR3 is TGTGCCTTTATATCATCTACCACTGGGGGATTGGCCGATAAACTCATCTTT.